The 5 T cell receptor beta chains below come from one sample, sequenced in a study of control samples from healthy donors and cancer patients (TCRdb year 2020). Library creation used the immunoSEQ multiplex PCR assay. This immuneACCESS table, as held by TCRdb, lists in-frame sequences with V and J called but not all clones. Of the missing ones, under half trace to an unresolved V gene in checked studies; the others have no known cause. The sample records tens of thousands of clones, 88% of which are singletons. Around 14% of the sample lies in the top ten. Sequencing was done on a sample of blood. These receptors all stem from a woman between 65 and 79 years old in good health.

The chain carries TRBV19 and TRBJ1-3; D is unresolved. From germline, CDR1 is LNHDA and CDR2 SQIVND (reference sequence). V was trimmed by 2 bases and J by 0 bases, leaving 5 bases between them. The CDR3 length is 14 residues. CDR3 bases: TGTGCCAGTAGTATAACCGGCTCTGGAAACACCATATATTTT. This encodes CASSITGSGNTIYF.

V gene TRBV2 combines with J gene TRBJ2-2; D call uncertain. This CDR3 contains 17 residues. The germline V and J ends were trimmed by 4 bases and 1 base, with 16 bases remaining between them. Germline V gives CDR1 SNHLY, CDR2 FYNNEI. This chain's CDR3 is CASSVSTQGRNTGELFF. The CDR3 coding sequence is TGTGCCAGCAGTGTTAGCACTCAAGGCCGGAACACCGGGGAGCTGTTTTTT.

The rearrangement joins TRBV6-5 to TRBJ2-7; D possibly corresponds to TRBD2 (5 bases). This CDR3 has 15 amino acids. With 7 bases removed from V and 3 bases from J, the gap between germline ends came to 19 bases. Germline V gene sequence: CDR1 MNHEY, CDR2 SVGAGI. The CDR3 here is CASTRVIPEYYEQYF. CDR3 nucleotides: TGTGCCAGCACGAGGGTTATACCCGAATACTACGAGCAGTACTTC.

The V call is TRBV7-9, the J call TRBJ1-5; D is uncertain. CDR3 size: 14 residues. Trimming stripped 1 base from V and 1 base from J, with 5 bases between. The germline gives CDR1 SEHNR, CDR2 FQNEAQ (reference sequence). The CDR3 region has the DNA TGTGCCAGCAGCTTAGTAGGGAGCAATCAGCCCCAGCATTTT. Amino acids: CASSLVGSNQPQHF.

The chain joins TRBV3-1 (or the pseudogene TRBV3-2) to TRBJ2-1, with 11 bases fitting TRBD2. The germline V gene encodes CDR1 LGHDT and CDR2 YNNKEL (reference sequence). This CDR3 has 18 amino acids. Trimming cost V 3 bases and J 5 bases; bases outside gene matches: 12. The CDR3, as DNA: TGTGCCAGCAGCCAGGCACATAGCGGGACTAGCGGAGACAATGAGCAGTTCTTC. Protein: CASSQAHSGTSGDNEQFF.